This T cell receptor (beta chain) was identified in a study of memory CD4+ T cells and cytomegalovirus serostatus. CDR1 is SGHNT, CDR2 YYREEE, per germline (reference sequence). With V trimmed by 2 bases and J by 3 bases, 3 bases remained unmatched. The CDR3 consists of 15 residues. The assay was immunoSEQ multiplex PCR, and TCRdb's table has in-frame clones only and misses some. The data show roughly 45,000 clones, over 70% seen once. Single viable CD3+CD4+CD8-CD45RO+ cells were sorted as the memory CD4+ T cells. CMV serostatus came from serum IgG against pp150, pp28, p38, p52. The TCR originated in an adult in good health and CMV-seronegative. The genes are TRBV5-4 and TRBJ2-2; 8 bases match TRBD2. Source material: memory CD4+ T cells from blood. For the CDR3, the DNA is TGTGCCAGCAGCTTTACGGGAGGGGACACCGGGGAGCTGTTTTTT. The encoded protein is CASSFTGGDTGELFF.